This T cell receptor beta chain is from a study of cytomegalovirus exposure and HLA in healthy donors. The germline V gene has CDR1 SGHTA and CDR2 FQGNSA. The CDR3 extends over 17 amino acids. The germline V and J ends were trimmed by 1 base and 4 bases, with 18 bases remaining between them. PCR employed 60 Vbeta and 13 Jbeta primers. The repertoire was sequenced with immunoSEQ multiplex PCR; TCRdb's copy has only in-frame clones and lacks some. Among approximately 170,000 clones, around three quarters were seen once, and the ten largest hold roughly 1.6%. The sequence came from a man aged 35-49 years in good health and CMV-seronegative. J is TRBJ2-3 and V is TRBV7-2, with D maybe TRBD1 (6 bases). The sample taken for sequencing was PBMCs. The CDR3, as DNA: TGTGCCAGCAGCTTAGACGGGGCGGCTAAGGGGGCAGATACGCAGTATTTT. Residues: CASSLDGAAKGADTQYF.